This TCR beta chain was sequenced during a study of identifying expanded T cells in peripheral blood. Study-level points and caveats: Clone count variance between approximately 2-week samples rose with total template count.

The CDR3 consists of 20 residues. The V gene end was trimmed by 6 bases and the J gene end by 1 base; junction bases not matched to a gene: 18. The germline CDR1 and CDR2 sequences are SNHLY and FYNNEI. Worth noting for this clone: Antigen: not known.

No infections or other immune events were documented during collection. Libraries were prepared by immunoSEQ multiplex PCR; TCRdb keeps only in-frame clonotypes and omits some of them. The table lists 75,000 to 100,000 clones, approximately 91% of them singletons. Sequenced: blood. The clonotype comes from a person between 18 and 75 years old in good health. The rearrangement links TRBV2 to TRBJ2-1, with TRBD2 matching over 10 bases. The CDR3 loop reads CASRARGELAGPSSYNEQFF. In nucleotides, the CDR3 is TGTGCCAGCAGGGCTCGAGGCGAACTAGCGGGGCCCTCGTCCTACAATGAGCAGTTCTTC. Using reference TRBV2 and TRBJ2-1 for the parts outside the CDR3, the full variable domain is EPEVTQTPSHQVTQMGQEVILRCVPISNHLYFYWYRQILGQKVEFLVSFYNNEISEKSEIFDDQFSVERPDGSNFTLKIRSTKLEDSAMYFCASRARGELAGPSSYNEQFFGPGTRLTVL.